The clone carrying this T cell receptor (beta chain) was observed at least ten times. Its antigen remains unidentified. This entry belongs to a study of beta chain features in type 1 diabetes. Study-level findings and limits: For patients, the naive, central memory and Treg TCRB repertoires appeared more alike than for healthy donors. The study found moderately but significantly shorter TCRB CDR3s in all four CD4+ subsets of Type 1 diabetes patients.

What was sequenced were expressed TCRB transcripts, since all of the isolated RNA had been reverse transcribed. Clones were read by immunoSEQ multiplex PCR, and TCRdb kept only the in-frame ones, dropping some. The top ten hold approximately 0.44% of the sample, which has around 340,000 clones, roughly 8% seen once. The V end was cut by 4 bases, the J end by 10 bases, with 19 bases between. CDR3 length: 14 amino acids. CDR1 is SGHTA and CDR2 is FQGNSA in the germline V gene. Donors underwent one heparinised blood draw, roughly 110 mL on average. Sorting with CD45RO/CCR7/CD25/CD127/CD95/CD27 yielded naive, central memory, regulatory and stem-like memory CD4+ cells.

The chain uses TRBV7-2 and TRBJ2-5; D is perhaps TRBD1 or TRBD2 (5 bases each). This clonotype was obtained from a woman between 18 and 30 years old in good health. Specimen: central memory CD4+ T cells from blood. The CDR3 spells CASSYRDQRADQYF. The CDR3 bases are TGTGCCAGCAGCTATCGGGACCAACGCGCCGACCAGTACTTC.